Presented here are 20 T cell receptor beta chains from one specimen sequenced in a study of blood T cell repertoires in COVID-19. Data came from immunoSEQ multiplex PCR; TCRdb stores just in-frame clones and leaves some out. The sample shows about 260,000 clones, more than 85% of them seen only once. The sample comprised peripheral blood. The receptors were gathered from a young adult with COVID-19, enrolled during active disease.

This chain connects TRBV7-9 to TRBJ2-1; 13 bases are shared with TRBD2. Germline values: CDR1 SEHNR, CDR2 FQNEAQ (reference sequence). V was clipped by 1 base and J by 8 bases; unmatched bases: 14. The length of the CDR3 is 19 residues. CDR3 sequence (DNA): TGTGCCAGCAGCTTAGTCGGACTAGCGGGAGTAATCTCAAGCGATGAGCAGTTCTTC. Protein product: CASSLVGLAGVISSDEQFF.

V is TRBV19 and J is TRBJ2-5, with D possibly TRBD2 on 5 matching bases. Germline V gives CDR1 LNHDA, CDR2 SQIVND (reference sequence). The CDR3 contains 14 residues. Trimming pared 5 bases from V and 9 bases from J, leaving 19 bases between. CDR3 protein: CASSEPYLGRPQYF. The CDR3 region has the DNA TGTGCCAGTAGTGAACCATACCTGGGGAGACCCCAGTACTTC.

The chain has TRBV29-1 and TRBJ1-2; D gene ambiguous. The V end lost 8 bases, the J end lost 8 bases, and 15 bases lay between the germline ends. The germline V gene encodes CDR1 SQVTM and CDR2 ANQGSEA. The CDR3 length is 11 residues. CDR3 in DNA: TGCAGCACGCTGCGGGAAAACGGCTACACCTTC. This gives the protein CSTLRENGYTF.

The chain combines TRBV7-2 with TRBJ2-7; 10 bases are shared with TRBD1. Looked up from germline, CDR1 is SGHTA and CDR2 is FQGNSA. The CDR3 covers 14 residues. J gave up 3 bases and V 5 bases, and 4 bases lay outside the gene matches. The CDR3 loop is CASSPGQGGYEQYF. The CDR3 bases are TGTGCCAGCAGCCCCGGACAGGGGGGCTACGAGCAGTACTTC.

The genes are TRBV2 and TRBJ2-7, with TRBD1 matching over 7 bases. The germline V gene has CDR1 SNHLY and CDR2 FYNNEI. V shed 6 bases, J shed 6 bases, and the junction held 11 bases outside the gene matches. CDR3 length equals 14 residues. The CDR3 reads CASSRETGQSEQYF. The CDR3 nucleotides read TGTGCCAGCAGCCGTGAGACAGGGCAAAGCGAGCAGTACTTC.

The chain employs TRBV6-5 and TRBJ1-5; no reliable D call. The CDR3 runs to 13 residues. The germline V and J ends were trimmed by 11 bases and 4 bases, with 15 bases remaining between them. The germline V gene has CDR1 MNHEY and CDR2 SVGAGI. CDR3 loop: CAASGGANQPQHF. CDR3 coding DNA: TGTGCCGCCAGCGGCGGAGCTAATCAGCCCCAGCATTTT.

Here the CDR3 reads CASSVFGSSNTGELFF. Here the CDR3 DNA reads TGTGCCAGCAGCGTCTTCGGGAGTTCGAACACCGGGGAGCTGTTTTTT. The chain recombines TRBV9 with TRBJ2-2, with a tentative D call TRBD2 (6 bases). Germline CDR1 and CDR2: SGDLS and YYNGEE. V lost 2 bases to trimming and J lost 0 bases, with 11 bases between them. The CDR3 has 16 residues. The whole variable domain, remainder taken from reference TRBV9 and TRBJ2-2, is DSGVTQTPKHLITATGQRVTLRCSPRSGDLSVYWYQQSLDQGLQFLIQYYNGEERAKGNILERFSAQQFPDLHSELNLSSLELGDSALYFCASSVFGSSNTGELFFGEGSRLTVL.

The chain employs TRBV7-8 and TRBJ2-1, with 7 bases aligning to TRBD2. Germline CDR1 SGHVS, CDR2 FQNEAQ. The CDR3 loop spans 16 amino acids. The V and J ends lost 4 bases and 5 bases, in that order; junction bases with no gene match: 11. CDR3 region: CASSSSTRGGNNEQFF. The CDR3 region has the DNA TGTGCCAGCAGCTCCTCTACAAGGGGAGGGAACAATGAGCAGTTCTTC.

The chain recombines TRBV24-1 with TRBJ2-1; tentatively, D is TRBD2 (6 bases). V was cut by 4 bases and J by 8 bases, with 14 bases left in between. The CDR3 is made up of 14 amino acids. Germline CDR1 reads KGHDR; CDR2 reads SFDVKD. In DNA form, the CDR3 reads TGTGCCACCAGTGACAAGGGACTCCTCGATGAGCAGTTCTTC. It translates to CATSDKGLLDEQFF.

V gene TRBV6-6 combines with J gene TRBJ2-5; D unresolved. Germline V gives CDR1 MNHNY, CDR2 SVGAGI (reference sequence). CDR3 length: 12 residues. V lost 7 bases and J 1 base, leaving 7 bases between the germline ends. The CDR3 bases are TGTGCCAGCACGTGGAGCCAAGAGACCCAGTACTTC. Translation gives CASTWSQETQYF.

This rearrangement joins TRBV27 to TRBJ1-6; no firm D call. The CDR3 is made up of 15 amino acids. Germline CDR1 is MNHEY and CDR2 is SMNVEV (reference sequence). V lost 5 bases and J lost 0, with 8 bases in between. The CDR3 spells CASSPPSSYNSPLHF. CDR3 nucleotide sequence: TGTGCCAGCAGTCCACCGAGCTCCTATAATTCACCCCTCCACTTT.

V is TRBV24-1 and J is TRBJ2-2, with TRBD1 identical over 9 bases. J gave up 3 bases and V 6 bases, and 4 bases lay outside the gene matches. The CDR3 runs 15 residues. From germline, CDR1 is KGHDR and CDR2 SFDVKD. In DNA, the CDR3 is TGTGCCACCAGTCCCCGGGACAGGGACACCGGGGAGCTGTTTTTT. Protein: CATSPRDRDTGELFF.

This sequence joins TRBV5-8 and TRBJ2-1, with 8 bases identical to TRBD1. Trimming removed 3 bases from V and 5 bases from J; junction bases left unmatched: 7. The CDR3 runs to 15 residues. Germline V gene data show CDR1 as SGHTS and CDR2 as YDEGEE. The CDR3 DNA sequence: TGTGCCAGCAGCTGGGGGGTGACAGGGGACAATGAGCAGTTCTTC. Protein product: CASSWGVTGDNEQFF. Filled out from reference TRBV5-8 and TRBJ2-1, the complete variable domain reads EAGVTQSPTHLIKTRGQQATLRCSPISGHTSVYWYQQALGLGLQFLLWYDEGEERNRGNFPPRFSGRQFPNYSSELNVNALELEDSALYLCASSWGVTGDNEQFFGPGTRLTVL.

The chain employs TRBV25-1 and TRBJ1-1, with D unresolved. Germline CDR1 is MGHDK and CDR2 is SYGVNS. The CDR3 spans 13 residues. V dropped 6 bases and J dropped 6 bases, with 14 bases sitting between them. The CDR3 loop is CASSSPGRAEAFF. The CDR3 nucleotides read TGTGCCAGCAGCTCCCCGGGAAGGGCTGAAGCTTTCTTT.

The CDR3 here is CATSEGQAGLYEQYF. CDR3 DNA: TGTGCCACCAGTGAGGGACAGGCGGGCCTCTACGAGCAGTACTTC. This chain joins TRBV24-1 and TRBJ2-7; 8 bases map to TRBD1. The CDR3 length is 15 residues. Germline-derived CDR1 and CDR2 are KGHDR and SFDVKD. V was clipped by 4 bases and J by 3 bases; unmatched bases: 7.

The rearrangement uses TRBV19 and TRBJ2-1; 7 bases are a match to TRBD2. CDR3 length equals 17 residues. V trimming: 0 bases; J trimming: 2 bases; junction bases outside the gene matches: 7. Looked up from germline, CDR1 is LNHDA and CDR2 is SQIVND (reference sequence). The CDR3 DNA reads as TGTGCCAGTAGTATAGATCATAGTGGGAGGGCCTACAATGAGCAGTTCTTC. It specifies CASSIDHSGRAYNEQFF.

This clone came up once. This chain links TRBV4-2 with TRBJ2-7, with 11 nucleotides matching TRBD2. Germline V gives CDR1 LGHNA, CDR2 YNFKEQ. The CDR3 is 15 residues long. Trimming cost V 4 bases and J 5 bases; bases outside gene matches: 7. The CDR3 loop reads CASSPLLAGANEQYF. The CDR3 bases are TGTGCCAGCAGCCCATTACTAGCGGGAGCCAACGAGCAGTACTTC.

The chain is built from TRBV9 and TRBJ2-1; tentative D call: TRBD2 (5 bases). The V end lost 4 bases, the J end lost 6 bases, and 8 bases lay between the germline ends. The CDR3 spans 12 residues. Germline loops: CDR1 SGDLS, CDR2 YYNGEE. CDR3 DNA: TGTGCCAGCAGCCTACTAGGCAATGAGCAGTTCTTC. Translating it yields CASSLLGNEQFF.

The chain links TRBV9 to TRBJ1-3; the D is unclear. The CDR3 covers 15 residues. Germline V gene lookup returns CDR1 SGDLS and CDR2 YYNGEE. Trimming removed 0 bases from V and 4 bases from J, with 11 bases in between. The CDR3 coding sequence is TGTGCCAGCAGCGTAGACGGGGTTTTAGGAAACACCATATATTTT. Translated, it gives CASSVDGVLGNTIYF.

The chain combines TRBV7-9 with TRBJ1-4, with D possibly TRBD1 on 6 matching bases. The V end lost 5 bases, the J end lost 7 bases, and 17 bases lay between the germline ends. This CDR3 has 15 amino acids. Germline V gene lookup returns CDR1 SEHNR and CDR2 FQNEAQ (reference sequence). The CDR3 DNA reads TGTGCCAGCAGCCCCGTAACAGGGCGGAGTGAAAAACTGTTTTTT. Amino acid sequence: CASSPVTGRSEKLFF.